Shown below are 30 T cell receptor beta chains from a single sample sequenced in a study of blood T cell repertoires in COVID-19. The assay was immunoSEQ multiplex PCR, and TCRdb's table has in-frame clones only and misses some. The sample records some 5,000 clones, around nine tenths being singletons. The specimen sequenced was peripheral blood. These TCRs come from a woman older than 75 with acute or convalescent COVID-19.

The chain has TRBV29-1 and TRBJ2-7; 7 bases agree with TRBD1. V shed 7 bases and J 4 bases; nucleotides not matched to a gene: 4. The germline gives CDR1 SQVTM, CDR2 ANQGSEA. The CDR3 totals 11 residues. The CDR3 nucleotides read TGCAGCGCCGGGACAGAGTACGAGCAGTACTTC. Translated: CSAGTEYEQYF.

CDR3: CASSLEQGYSPLHF. In DNA form, the CDR3 reads TGTGCCAGCAGCTTAGAACAGGGTTATTCACCCCTCCACTTT. This chain links TRBV11-3 with TRBJ1-6; TRBD1 might be the D (6 bases). Germline V lookup: CDR1 SGHNT, CDR2 YENEEA. Trimming stripped 0 bases from V and 8 bases from J, with 8 bases between. The CDR3 is 14 residues long.

J is TRBJ1-1 and V is TRBV7-9; 10 bases match TRBD1. Trimming took 5 bases from V and 6 from J; bases not matched to a gene: 9. Germline assignment: CDR1 SEHNR and CDR2 FQNEAQ (reference sequence). CDR3 length: 15 amino acids. The CDR3 nucleotides read TGTGCCAGCAGCCGACCCGGGACAGGGGTCTCTGAAGCTTTCTTT. Its translation: CASSRPGTGVSEAFF.

The chain employs TRBV6-5 and TRBJ1-5; 7 positions agree with TRBD1. The CDR3 runs to 14 residues. J gave up 4 bases and V 7 bases, and 7 bases lay outside the gene matches. The V gene's germline CDR1 is MNHEY and CDR2 SVGAGI. As DNA, the CDR3 is TGTGCCAGCAAGCGCGGACAGGTTAATCAGCCCCAGCATTTT. Encoded protein: CASKRGQVNQPQHF.

This chain connects TRBV5-1 to TRBJ1-1; D is undetermined. V dropped 4 bases and J dropped 1 base, with 14 bases sitting between them. Germline V gives CDR1 SGHRS, CDR2 YFSETQ. This CDR3 comprises 15 residues. The CDR3 loop is CASSPVAGTNTEAFF. CDR3 coding DNA: TGCGCCAGCAGCCCTGTGGCAGGTACGAACACTGAAGCTTTCTTT.

The V gene is TRBV10-2, the J gene TRBJ1-4, with D perhaps TRBD1 (5 bases). CDR1 and CDR2 from the germline V gene are WSHSY and SAAADI. Trimming left V 3 bases short and J 8 bases short, with 13 bases between. This CDR3 comprises 14 residues. The CDR3 region is CASSDMQGGEKLFF. The CDR3 region has the DNA TGCGCCAGCAGTGATATGCAGGGAGGGGAAAAACTGTTTTTT.

J is TRBJ1-1 and V is TRBV5-1; no clear D. Germline V lookup: CDR1 SGHRS, CDR2 YFSETQ. V was cut by 2 bases and J by 5 bases, with 10 bases left in between. The CDR3 sequence is 13 residues long. The CDR3 region is CASSLLSTTEAFF. The CDR3, as DNA: TGCGCCAGCAGCTTACTTAGCACGACTGAAGCTTTCTTT.

This chain links TRBV11-2 with TRBJ1-6; TRBD1 aligns across 7 bases. The V and J ends lost 5 bases and 7 bases, in that order; junction bases with no gene match: 5. The CDR3 runs to 14 residues. CDR1 SGHAT and CDR2 FQNNGV come from the germline V gene. The DNA of the CDR3 is TGTGCCAGCAGCATCGGACAGGAGAATTCACCCCTCCACTTT. Encoded protein: CASSIGQENSPLHF.

The rearrangement joins TRBV12-2 to TRBJ1-2; TRBD1, the D gene given by the table, was not confirmed from the DNA. TRBV12-2 is reported as a pseudogene. CDR3 length: 13 residues. CDR3 nucleotide sequence: TGTGCAAGTCGCTCACGACAGGGATTTGGCTACACCTTC. Translation gives CASRSRQGFGYTF.

Details on this clone: Mismatch with germline at one junction end may stem from a read error. V gene TRBV5-1 combines with J gene TRBJ1-6; 9 positions match TRBD1. The CDR3 has 16 residues. Per germline, CDR1 SGHRS and CDR2 YFSETQ. Here the CDR3 reads CASSFGGQGYSSPLHF. The CDR3 nucleotides read TGCGCCAGCAGCTTCGGAGGACAGGGGTATAGTTCACCCCTCCACTTT.

This CDR3 reads CASSENRGFSYGYTF. The CDR3 DNA is TGTGCCAGCAGTGAAAATAGGGGATTCAGCTATGGCTACACCTTC. The V and J genes are TRBV2 and TRBJ1-2; possibly TRBD1 for D (5 bases). Germline values: CDR1 SNHLY, CDR2 FYNNEI. V gave up 2 bases and J gave up 4 bases, with 14 bases separating them. The CDR3 is made up of 15 amino acids.

This chain joins TRBV2 and TRBJ1-1; D possibly corresponds to TRBD1 (6 bases). V gave up 2 bases and J gave up 3 bases, with 10 bases separating them. This CDR3 is 14 amino acids long. In germline, CDR1 is SNHLY, CDR2 FYNNEI. The CDR3 sequence is CASSETTGYTEAFF. The CDR3 nucleotides read TGTGCCAGCAGTGAAACAACAGGGTACACTGAAGCTTTCTTT.

This chain uses TRBV5-6 with TRBJ1-2; D gene ambiguous. From germline, CDR1 is SGHDT and CDR2 YYEEEE. V lost 3 bases to trimming and J lost 0 bases, with 12 bases between them. The CDR3 has 15 amino acids. This CDR3 is CASSYQAGTNYGYTF. The CDR3 region has the DNA TGTGCCAGCAGCTACCAGGCAGGAACTAACTATGGCTACACCTTC. The whole variable domain, remainder taken from reference TRBV5-6 and TRBJ1-2, is DAGVTQSPTHLIKTRGQQVTLRCSPKSGHDTVSWYQQALGQGPQFIFQYYEEEERQRGNFPDRFSGHQFPNYSSELNVNALLLGDSALYLCASSYQAGTNYGYTFGSGTRLTVV.

In DNA, the CDR3 is TGTGCCAGTAGTATCTGGAGTAGCAATCAGCCCCAGCATTTT. Translated, it gives CASSIWSSNQPQHF. The rearrangement uses TRBV19 and TRBJ1-5; D unresolved. The V gene's germline CDR1 is LNHDA and CDR2 SQIVND (reference sequence). The CDR3 has 14 amino acids. V was pared by 3 bases and J by 0 bases, with 6 bases between.

The rearrangement uses TRBV5-6 and TRBJ2-5; no firm D call. From germline, CDR1 is SGHDT and CDR2 YYEEEE. V was cut by 4 bases and J by 1 base, with 11 bases left in between. The CDR3 sequence is 14 residues long. CDR3 sequence: CASSPRSLQETQYF. The CDR3 coding sequence is TGTGCCAGCAGCCCTCGGTCACTCCAAGAGACCCAGTACTTC.

The chain combines TRBV10-3 with TRBJ2-2, with 10 bases aligning to TRBD2. From germline, CDR1 is ENHRY and CDR2 SYGVKD. CDR3 size: 16 residues. With 6 bases clipped from V and 3 bases from J, the junction kept 7 bases outside the gene matches. CDR3 bases: TGTGCCATCAGCAAGACCCTAGCGGGGGACACCGGGGAGCTGTTTTTT. Its translation is CAISKTLAGDTGELFF.

This clone turned up a few times. This chain links TRBV7-3 with TRBJ2-1; 9 bases are shared with TRBD1. J was trimmed by 2 bases and V by 4 bases; bases with no gene match: 9. This CDR3 contains 17 residues. In germline, CDR1 is SGHTA, CDR2 FQGTGA. The CDR3 coding sequence is TGTGCCAGCAGCTCGCGCCCGGGACAGGGCGCCTACAATGAGCAGTTCTTC. This gives the protein CASSSRPGQGAYNEQFF. The full variable domain, with the rest looked up from reference TRBV7-3 and TRBJ2-1, is GAGVSQTPSNKVTEKGKYVELRCDPISGHTALYWYRQSLGQGPEFLIYFQGTGAADDSGLPNDRFFAVRPEGSVSTLKIQRTERGDSAVYLCASSSRPGQGAYNEQFFGPGTRLTVL.

The rearrangement links TRBV6-5 to TRBJ1-2; D not resolved. The length of the CDR3 is 14 residues. V was trimmed by 0 bases and J by 8 bases, leaving 13 bases between them. Germline assignment: CDR1 MNHEY and CDR2 SVGAGI. The CDR3 region is CASSYSYGVEGYTF. The CDR3 DNA follows: TGTGCCAGCAGTTACTCGTACGGGGTCGAGGGCTACACCTTC.

The chain recombines TRBV5-4 with TRBJ2-5, with 7 bases identical to TRBD1. CDR3 length: 13 residues. Per germline, CDR1 SGHNT and CDR2 YYREEE (reference sequence). With V trimmed by 4 bases and J by 5 bases, 5 bases remained unmatched. The CDR3 reads CASSRDRDETQYF. DNA for the CDR3: TGTGCCAGCAGCCGTGACAGGGATGAGACCCAGTACTTC.

The chain employs TRBV2 and TRBJ2-7; 7 bases are a match to TRBD1. Germline loops: CDR1 SNHLY, CDR2 FYNNEI. The trim removed 6 bases at V and 0 bases at J, leaving 14 bases unmatched. This CDR3 comprises 17 residues. The CDR3 loop is CASRPIPTGFSSYEQYF. CDR3 in DNA: TGTGCCAGCAGGCCCATACCGACAGGGTTCAGCTCCTACGAGCAGTACTTC.

The rearrangement links TRBV6-5 to TRBJ1-3; D is unclear. CDR3 size: 13 residues. CDR1 and CDR2 (germline): MNHEY, SVGAGI. Trimming stripped 8 bases from V and 0 bases from J, with 8 bases between. CDR3 protein: CASYSLSGNTIYF. CDR3 nucleotide sequence: TGTGCCAGCTATAGCCTCTCTGGAAACACCATATATTTT.

A few counts support this clone. The genes are TRBV5-1 and TRBJ1-1; D ambiguous. The CDR3 is 15 amino acids. Germline values: CDR1 SGHRS, CDR2 YFSETQ. V dropped 3 bases and J dropped 1 base, with 13 bases sitting between them. The CDR3 is CASSSVLGGNTEAFF. Here the CDR3 DNA reads TGCGCCAGCAGCTCAGTCCTTGGAGGGAACACTGAAGCTTTCTTT.

This clone was picked up one time. The chain employs TRBV2 and TRBJ2-7; 9 positions match TRBD1. The V segment lost 2 bases and the J segment 6 bases; nucleotides outside the gene matches: 5. Germline V gene lookup returns CDR1 SNHLY and CDR2 FYNNEI. The CDR3 contains 14 residues. CDR3 sequence (DNA): TGTGCCAGCAGTGAATTTCGGACAGGGGTCGAGCAGTACTTC. It codes for CASSEFRTGVEQYF. Supplemented by reference TRBV2 and TRBJ2-7, the full variable domain reads EPEVTQTPSHQVTQMGQEVILRCVPISNHLYFYWYRQILGQKVEFLVSFYNNEISEKSEIFDDQFSVERPDGSNFTLKIRSTKLEDSAMYFCASSEFRTGVEQYFGPGTRLTVT.

The chain uses TRBV6-5 and TRBJ2-5; 9 bases map to TRBD1. Germline values: CDR1 MNHEY, CDR2 SVGAGI. The V gene end was trimmed by 2 bases and the J gene end by 5 bases; junction bases not matched to a gene: 9. CDR3 length: 16 residues. DNA of the CDR3: TGTGCCAGCAGTTACACCTACAGGGGGCAGGGGGAGACCCAGTACTTC. Protein sequence: CASSYTYRGQGETQYF.

The chain employs TRBV7-9 and TRBJ2-7, with D maybe TRBD2 (7 bases). V dropped 10 bases and J dropped 2 bases, with 18 bases sitting between them. The length of the CDR3 is 14 residues. Per the germline V gene, CDR1 is SEHNR and CDR2 is FQNEAQ (reference sequence). The CDR3 protein is CATMSYGGPYEQYF. The CDR3 bases are TGTGCCACCATGTCCTACGGGGGGCCCTACGAGCAGTACTTC.

The chain uses TRBV28 and TRBJ1-5; D not resolved. Trimming removed 7 bases from V and 6 bases from J, with 16 bases in between. Germline V lookup: CDR1 MDHEN, CDR2 SYDVKM. The CDR3 length is 14 residues. CDR3 protein: CASTPTRGSQPQHF. DNA for the CDR3: TGTGCCAGCACTCCAACGCGAGGGTCTCAGCCCCAGCATTTT.

The V gene is TRBV6-6, the J gene TRBJ2-5, with D maybe TRBD2 (5 bases). The CDR3 has 16 residues. V lost 0 bases and J lost 2, with 13 bases in between. Germline CDR1 is MNHNY and CDR2 is SVGAGI (reference sequence). CDR3 amino acids: CASSYSISRGQETQYF. The CDR3 DNA reads TGTGCCAGCAGTTACTCGATATCACGGGGTCAAGAGACCCAGTACTTC.

The V call is TRBV6-5, the J call TRBJ2-7; 9 nucleotides line up with TRBD1. This CDR3 has 14 amino acids. The J segment lost 6 bases and the V segment lost 6 bases, leaving 9 bases of the junction unmatched. Germline CDR1 MNHEY, CDR2 SVGAGI. Here the CDR3 DNA reads TGTGCCAGCAGCGCTTACAGGGGGCCACTCGAGCAGTACTTC. Protein: CASSAYRGPLEQYF.

V and J are TRBV21-1 and TRBJ2-7; TRBD2 is the table's D call and was not checked against the DNA. TRBV21-1 is noted as a pseudogene. The CDR3 contains 15 residues. Here the CDR3 reads CASGPRSDSSYEQYF. CDR3 sequence (DNA): TGTGCCAGCGGCCCCCGGTCAGACTCATCCTACGAGCAGTACTTC.

The gene calls are TRBV5-1 and TRBJ1-2; D not certain. Between the trimmed V and J ends, which lost 4 bases and 4 bases, there was a span of 5 bases. Germline V gene data show CDR1 as SGHRS and CDR2 as YFSETQ. This CDR3 has 11 amino acids. The CDR3 reads CASSDTYGYTF. The CDR3 DNA sequence: TGCGCCAGCAGCGACACCTATGGCTACACCTTC.